In its sample, the clone carrying this TCR beta chain was seen many times. Antigen unknown. This sample was included in a study of T-cell reconstitution after alpha-beta-depleted transplantation in children. Study-wide points: Some patients owed their high day-60 TCRbeta diversity to surviving recipient T cells and thymic progenitors.

TCRbeta library construction was performed incorporating unique molecular identifiers. TCRdb reanalysed the PCR reads using MiXCR and keeps one entry per CDR3 protein. The data show around 490,000 distinct CDR3 sequences, about an eighth seen once. Germline lookup yields CDR1 ENHRY and CDR2 SYGVKD. The CDR3 is made up of 16 amino acids. Germline trimming cut 2 bases from V and 1 base from J; bases unmatched to any gene: 6. Material: PBMCs, mostly from graft donor cells, obtained 180 days after TCRalphabeta/CD19-depleted stem cell transplant. The receptor was derived from a female patient younger than 10 who had a stem cell transplant for aplastic anemia, so the T cells may come from the graft donor. The chain recombines TRBV10-3 with TRBJ2-7; 9 bases fit TRBD1. The CDR3 reads CAISETGTGSSYEQYF. The CDR3 DNA is TGTGCCATCAGTGAGACCGGGACAGGGTCATCCTACGAGCAGTACTTC.